Following are 28 T cell receptor beta chains from one sample sequenced in a study of blood T cell repertoires in COVID-19. Repertoires were generated with immunoSEQ multiplex PCR, while TCRdb's copy carries only in-frame clones and drops some. Of fewer than 40,000 clones listed, around 80% were seen once; the top ten hold under 50%. Input material: peripheral blood. These receptors all come from a man older than 75 with active or convalescent COVID-19.

This chain uses TRBV5-1 with TRBJ2-7, with D possibly matching TRBD2 (5 bases). The CDR3 runs 14 residues. V lost 0 bases and J lost 3, with 10 bases in between. Per germline, CDR1 SGHRS and CDR2 YFSETQ. Written as DNA, the CDR3 is TGCGCCAGCAGCTTGGCCGGACTCCTCTACGAGCAGTACTTC. Translation gives CASSLAGLLYEQYF.

The V gene is TRBV6-5, the J gene TRBJ1-5, with D uncertain. Trimming removed 8 bases from V and 6 bases from J, with 5 bases in between. CDR1 is MNHEY, CDR2 SVGAGI, per germline. The CDR3 has 10 amino acids. As DNA, the CDR3 is TGTGCCAGCTCGTCTCAGCCCCAGCATTTT. It encodes CASSSQPQHF.

This chain links TRBV5-1 with TRBJ2-5; D possibly corresponds to TRBD2 (7 bases). CDR3 size: 14 residues. Trimming cost V 3 bases and J 4 bases, with 13 bases left between them. The germline V gene encodes CDR1 SGHRS and CDR2 YFSETQ. The CDR3 DNA reads as TGCGCCAGCAGCTCACGGGGGGCTGGAGAGACCCAGTACTTC. Protein sequence: CASSSRGAGETQYF.

The rearrangement joins TRBV6-1 to TRBJ1-1; no clear D gene. The germline V gene encodes CDR1 MNHNS and CDR2 SASEGT. This CDR3 contains 17 residues. Trimming removed 0 bases at V and 5 bases at J, with 19 bases between. In DNA form, the CDR3 reads TGTGCCAGCAGTGAAGCGCGAGGCGTTATAGTGAGTACTGAAGCTTTCTTT. Residues: CASSEARGVIVSTEAFF.

Only one count was recorded for this clone. This chain links TRBV24-1 with TRBJ2-1; D perhaps matches TRBD1 (6 bases). CDR1 and CDR2 (germline): KGHDR, SFDVKD. V was shortened by 5 bases and J by 3 bases, with 10 bases between the two germline ends. The CDR3 sequence is 14 residues long. CDR3 protein: CATSGGTIYNEQFF. The DNA for the CDR3 is TGTGCCACCAGTGGAGGGACAATCTACAATGAGCAGTTCTTC.

This clone is a singleton in its sample. The V gene is TRBV3-1 (or the pseudogene TRBV3-2), the J gene TRBJ2-3; TRBD2 is a possible D gene (5 bases). The germline V and J ends were trimmed by 0 bases and 0 bases, with 13 bases remaining between them. The CDR3 loop spans 17 amino acids. Per the germline V gene, CDR1 is LGHDT and CDR2 is YNNKEL (reference sequence). The CDR3 is CASSQDRVSVSTDTQYF. CDR3 bases: TGTGCCAGCAGCCAAGATCGGGTTAGCGTTAGCACAGATACGCAGTATTTT.

This rearrangement joins TRBV3-1 (or the pseudogene TRBV3-2) to TRBJ2-1; D may be TRBD2 (6 bases). In germline, CDR1 is LGHDT, CDR2 YNNKEL (reference sequence). The CDR3 length is 17 residues. The ends were cut back, 4 bases at V and 5 bases at J, with 21 bases in the middle. The CDR3 reads CASSPNPGAGGNNEQFF. DNA of the CDR3: TGTGCCAGCAGCCCAAACCCCGGTGCAGGAGGGAACAATGAGCAGTTCTTC.

The chain recombines TRBV9 with TRBJ1-4; unclear D gene. Germline loops: CDR1 SGDLS, CDR2 YYNGEE. The CDR3 is made up of 16 amino acids. Trimming cost V 0 bases and J 7 bases, with 16 bases left between them. The CDR3, as DNA: TGTGCCAGCAGCGTAGATTACGGAGCCATGGGTGAAAAACTGTTTTTT. Translation gives CASSVDYGAMGEKLFF.

The rearrangement uses TRBV7-3 and TRBJ2-1, with D perhaps TRBD2 (5 bases). The length of the CDR3 is 15 residues. V lost 9 bases and J 2 bases, leaving 17 bases between the germline ends. Looked up from germline, CDR1 is SGHTA and CDR2 is FQGTGA. CDR3 nucleotide sequence: TGTGCCAGGCCACATGGACTCGGCGCCTACAATGAGCAGTTCTTC. It yields the protein CARPHGLGAYNEQFF.

The chain combines TRBV19 with TRBJ2-1, with 8 positions matching TRBD1. J was trimmed by 7 bases and V by 4 bases; bases with no gene match: 9. CDR3 size: 15 residues. The germline gives CDR1 LNHDA, CDR2 SQIVND (reference sequence). CDR3 DNA sequence: TGTGCCAGTAGTACCCCCGGGACAGGCCAGAATGAGCAGTTCTTC. It yields the protein CASSTPGTGQNEQFF.

This chain connects TRBV28 to TRBJ1-1; D gene uncertain. This CDR3 spans 11 amino acids. The germline V gene encodes CDR1 MDHEN and CDR2 SYDVKM. Between the trimmed V and J ends, which lost 5 bases and 5 bases, there was a span of 6 bases. The CDR3 DNA sequence: TGTGCCAGCAGTCGCAGTACTGAAGCTTTCTTT. It is translated as CASSRSTEAFF.

CDR3 DNA: TGTGCCAGCAGCCAAGGAGAGCGGGGTCAAAGGGGCGAGCAGTACTTC. As protein: CASSQGERGQRGEQYF. The chain joins TRBV14 to TRBJ2-7, with TRBD2 identical over 7 bases. The V gene's germline CDR1 is SGHDN and CDR2 FVKESK. The CDR3 extends over 16 amino acids. The V and J ends lost 1 base and 6 bases, in that order; junction bases with no gene match: 12. The full variable domain, in which reference TRBV14 and TRBJ2-7 provide the parts outside the CDR3, is EAGVTQFPSHSVIEKGQTVTLRCDPISGHDNLYWYRRVMGKEIKFLLHFVKESKQDESGMPNNRFLAERTGGTYSTLKVQPAELEDSGVYFCASSQGERGQRGEQYFGPGTRLTVT.

The chain joins TRBV6-1 to TRBJ1-1, with TRBD1 matching 8 bases. The CDR3 contains 12 residues. Germline V lookup: CDR1 MNHNS, CDR2 SASEGT. The junction had 3 bases not matched to a gene; V was cut back by 3 bases and J by 9 bases. The CDR3 coding sequence is TGTGCCAGCAGTGAGACAGGGGAGAAAGCTTTCTTT. This sequence encodes CASSETGEKAFF.

The V call is TRBV28, the J call TRBJ2-1; D is possibly TRBD1 (6 bases). The CDR3 has 13 amino acids. Germline values: CDR1 MDHEN, CDR2 SYDVKM. The germline V and J ends were trimmed by 6 bases and 4 bases, with 10 bases remaining between them. The CDR3 here is CASRDTGYNEQFF. The CDR3 bases are TGTGCCAGCAGGGATACAGGGTACAATGAGCAGTTCTTC.

This clone was detected only a few times. The chain joins TRBV29-1 to TRBJ2-1; possibly TRBD1 for D (6 bases). The CDR3 has 14 amino acids. Trimming took 3 bases from V and 6 from J, leaving 15 bases between them. The germline CDR1 and CDR2 sequences are SQVTM and ANQGSEA. CDR3 protein: CSVEGTGLINEQFF. In DNA form, the CDR3 reads TGCAGCGTTGAGGGTACAGGGTTAATCAATGAGCAGTTCTTC.

The CDR3 is CASQDRGSNQPQHF. CDR3 DNA sequence: TGTGCCAGCCAGGACAGGGGGAGCAATCAGCCCCAGCATTTT. The chain employs TRBV2 and TRBJ1-5, with 10 bases that match TRBD1. The CDR3 runs to 14 residues. Unmatched junction bases numbered 2, after V lost 8 bases and J lost 1 base. CDR1 is SNHLY and CDR2 is FYNNEI in the germline V gene.

V usage is TRBV16 and J usage is TRBJ1-6; 8 positions match TRBD1. The CDR3 covers 15 residues. Germline loops: CDR1 KGHSY, CDR2 FQNENV. Germline trimming cut 4 bases from V and 7 bases from J; bases unmatched to any gene: 6. The CDR3 here is CASSPTGAPNSPLHF. In nucleotides, the CDR3 is TGTGCCAGCAGCCCGACAGGGGCGCCCAATTCACCCCTCCACTTT.

The J gene is TRBJ1-4, the V gene TRBV25-1; TRBD1 matches 12 bases. V shed 4 bases, J shed 7 bases, and the junction held 7 bases outside the gene matches. Per the germline V gene, CDR1 is MGHDK and CDR2 is SYGVNS. The CDR3 loop spans 16 amino acids. The CDR3 DNA reads TGTGCCAGCAGTGCGCCGGGACAGGGGGCCGGTGAAAAACTGTTTTTT. It encodes CASSAPGQGAGEKLFF.

The chain links TRBV5-5 to TRBJ1-2; possible D gene TRBD1, 5 bases. The ends were cut back, 1 base at V and 2 bases at J, with 15 bases in the middle. CDR3 length: 16 residues. Looked up from germline, CDR1 is SGHKS and CDR2 is YYEKEE (reference sequence). The CDR3 bases are TGTGCCAGCAGCTTGACCACCGCCGGGGGAAACTATGGCTACACCTTC. Translation: CASSLTTAGGNYGYTF.

The chain links TRBV4-3 to TRBJ2-2, with TRBD2 matching 7 bases. Germline V gives CDR1 LGHNA, CDR2 YSLEER. This CDR3 has 16 residues. The junction had 8 bases not matched to a gene; V was cut back by 1 base and J by 6 bases. The CDR3 DNA is TGCGCCAGCAGCCAAGTCGAGACGGGGGGATCCGGGGAGCTGTTTTTT. Residues: CASSQVETGGSGELFF.

The chain is built from TRBV28 and TRBJ1-5; TRBD1 matches 7 bases. CDR3 length: 13 residues. Germline CDR1 is MDHEN and CDR2 is SYDVKM. Trimming removed 1 base from V and 12 bases from J; junction bases left unmatched: 6. Here the CDR3 DNA reads TGTGCCAGCAGTTTATCAATGGACAGGCGCCAGCATTTT. Amino acid sequence: CASSLSMDRRQHF.

The rearrangement uses TRBV9 and TRBJ2-7, with D unresolved. This CDR3 has 14 amino acids. V lost 2 bases and J lost 5, with 14 bases in between. Germline CDR1 and CDR2: SGDLS and YYNGEE. This chain's CDR3 is CASSVSRSGHEQYF. DNA for the CDR3: TGTGCCAGCAGCGTCTCCCGGAGTGGTCACGAGCAGTACTTC.

CDR3 DNA: TGTGCCAGCAGCAAATCGACAGGGAGCACAGATACGCAGTATTTT. This translates into CASSKSTGSTDTQYF. The J gene is TRBJ2-3, the V gene TRBV7-9; 7 nucleotides match TRBD1. V was pared by 5 bases and J by 0 bases, with 5 bases of the junction left unmatched. There are 15 residues in the CDR3. Germline CDR1 reads SEHNR; CDR2 reads FQNEAQ (reference sequence).

The genes are TRBV28 and TRBJ1-2; D is possibly TRBD1 (6 bases). V gave up 5 bases and J gave up 0 bases, with 13 bases separating them. Looked up from germline, CDR1 is MDHEN and CDR2 is SYDVKM. This CDR3 region has 15 residues. The CDR3 nucleotides read TGTGCCAGCAGTACAGGGAGTATAGCTAACTATGGCTACACCTTC. Translation gives CASSTGSIANYGYTF.

The J gene is TRBJ2-7, the V gene TRBV27; D remains ambiguous. Per germline, CDR1 MNHEY and CDR2 SMNVEV (reference sequence). The CDR3 is made up of 12 amino acids. V shed 4 bases and J shed 5 bases, with 9 bases lying between them. The chain's CDR3 is CASSSGWNEQYF. CDR3 coding DNA: TGTGCCAGCAGTTCCGGGTGGAACGAGCAGTACTTC.

The CDR3 nucleotides are TGCGCCAGCAGCGTAGGGACTAGCGGGGGACCCACAGATACGCAGTATTTT. This sequence encodes CASSVGTSGGPTDTQYF. The rearrangement joins TRBV5-1 to TRBJ2-3; TRBD2 matches at 14 bases. The CDR3 runs 17 residues. Trimming removed 4 bases from V and 2 bases from J; junction bases left unmatched: 6. Germline lookup yields CDR1 SGHRS and CDR2 YFSETQ.

The chain links TRBV6-1 to TRBJ2-3, with TRBD2 identical over 9 bases. The CDR3 sequence is 17 residues long. Germline-derived CDR1 and CDR2 are MNHNS and SASEGT. V gave up 2 bases and J gave up 5 bases; unmatched junction bases: 11. The CDR3 sequence: CASSEKVSSGAVDTQYF. The CDR3, as DNA: TGTGCCAGCAGTGAAAAGGTGTCTAGCGGGGCGGTAGATACGCAGTATTTT.

The CDR3 region has the DNA TGTGCCAGCAAACCTCGACAGGGGGCACTCTACGAGCAGTACTTC. Amino acid sequence: CASKPRQGALYEQYF. The rearrangement uses TRBV27 and TRBJ2-7; 10 bases fit TRBD1. From germline, CDR1 is MNHEY and CDR2 SMNVEV (reference sequence). V was pared by 7 bases and J by 3 bases, with 9 bases of the junction left unmatched. The CDR3 sequence is 15 residues long.